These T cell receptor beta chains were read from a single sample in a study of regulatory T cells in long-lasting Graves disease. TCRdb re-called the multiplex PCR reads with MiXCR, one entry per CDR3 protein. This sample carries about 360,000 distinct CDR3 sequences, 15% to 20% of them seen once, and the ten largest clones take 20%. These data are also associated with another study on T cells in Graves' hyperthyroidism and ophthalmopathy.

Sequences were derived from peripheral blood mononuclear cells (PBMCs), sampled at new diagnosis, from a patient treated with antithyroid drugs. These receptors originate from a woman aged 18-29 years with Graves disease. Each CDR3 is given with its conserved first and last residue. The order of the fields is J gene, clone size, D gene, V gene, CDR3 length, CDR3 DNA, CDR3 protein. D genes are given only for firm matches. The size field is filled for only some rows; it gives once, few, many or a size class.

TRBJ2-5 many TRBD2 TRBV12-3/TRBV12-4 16 TGTGCCAGCAGTGTCGCCCGGGGGGTCCCCCAAGAGACCCAGTACTTC CASSVARGVPQETQYF
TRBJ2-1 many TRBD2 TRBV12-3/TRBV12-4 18 TGTGCCAGCAGTGGGACTAGCGGGTCACGACTCCAGTACAATGAGCAGTTCTTC CASSGTSGSRLQYNEQFF
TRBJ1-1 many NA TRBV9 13 TGTGCCAGCAGCGTAGCTGAAGGGTTGGAAGCTTTCTTT CASSVAEGLEAFF
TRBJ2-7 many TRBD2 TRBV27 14 TGTGCCAGCAGAACTAGCGCGAGCTCCTACGAGCAGTACTTC CASRTSASSYEQYF
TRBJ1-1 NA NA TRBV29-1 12 TGCAGCGTCATGGTCACCACCGCTGAAGCTTTCTTT CSVMVTTAEAFF
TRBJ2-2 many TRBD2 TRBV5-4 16 TGTGCCAGCAGCTCGCTAGCGGGGGGGAACACCGGGGAGCTGTTTTTT CASSSLAGGNTGELFF
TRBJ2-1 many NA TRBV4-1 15 TGCGCCAGCAGCCAAGAAGGCAGGGTAGGGGGTGAGCAGTTCTTC CASSQEGRVGGEQFF
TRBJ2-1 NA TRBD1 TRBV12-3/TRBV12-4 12 TGTGCCAGCAGGAGGACAGGGGGTATTCCGTTCTTC CASRRTGGIPFF
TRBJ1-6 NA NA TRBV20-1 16 TGCAGTGCTAGACGGGGTACAAGCTCCTATAATTCACCCCTCCACTTT CSARRGTSSYNSPLHF
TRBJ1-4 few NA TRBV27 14 TGTGCCAGCAGTTTCGGACAGACTAATGAAAAACTGTTTTTT CASSFGQTNEKLFF
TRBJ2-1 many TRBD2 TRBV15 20 TGTGCCACCAGCAGGCGTCCGGCCAGGGCTAGCGGGGGGTCTTTGGATGAGCAGTTCTTC CATSRRPARASGGSLDEQFF
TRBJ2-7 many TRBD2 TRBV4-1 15 TGCGCCAGCAGCCAAGACGGGGCGGGGGCCTACGAGCAGTACTTC CASSQDGAGAYEQYF
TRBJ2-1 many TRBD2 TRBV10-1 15 TGCGCCAGCAGTGAGCTCGGACTAGCGTCAAATGAGCAGTTCTTC CASSELGLASNEQFF
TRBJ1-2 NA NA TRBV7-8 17 TGTGCCAGCAGCTCCCCAATCCGTGGGGGGCGAATCTATGGCTACACCTTC CASSSPIRGGRIYGYTF
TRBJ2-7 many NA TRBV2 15 TGTGCCAGCAGTGAGGTGGGGTATAGCTCCTACGAGCAGTACTTC CASSEVGYSSYEQYF
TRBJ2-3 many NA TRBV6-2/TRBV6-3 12 TGTGCCAGCGCCACTGTCCAAGATACGCAGTATTTT CASATVQDTQYF
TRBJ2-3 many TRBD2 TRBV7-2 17 TGTGCCAGCAGCTTAACCCCCAGCGGGAGAGTTGAAGATACGCAGTATTTT CASSLTPSGRVEDTQYF
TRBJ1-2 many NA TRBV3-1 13 TGTGCCAGCAGCCAATATTCCGGGGCTGGCTACACCTTC CASSQYSGAGYTF
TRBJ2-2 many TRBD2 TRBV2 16 TGTGCCAGCAGTGTACCGCTAGCGGGAGCGGCCGGGGAGCTGTTTTTT CASSVPLAGAAGELFF
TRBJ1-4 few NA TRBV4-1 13 TGCGCCAGCAGCCAACAGATTCCGGAAAAACTGTTTTTT CASSQQIPEKLFF
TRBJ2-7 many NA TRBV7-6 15 TGTGCCAGCAGCTATACCCTTAACAGCCACTACGAGCAGTACTTC CASSYTLNSHYEQYF
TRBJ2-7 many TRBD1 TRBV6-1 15 TGTGCCAGCATAGACCGGGACAGGCTGTCCTACGAGCAGTACTTC CASIDRDRLSYEQYF
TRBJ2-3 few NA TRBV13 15 TGTGCCAGCAGCACGATAGGACAGACAACAGATACGCAGTATTTT CASSTIGQTTDTQYF
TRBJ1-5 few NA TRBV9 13 TGTGCCAGCAGCGTAGCGCCCAATCAGCCCCAGCATTTT CASSVAPNQPQHF
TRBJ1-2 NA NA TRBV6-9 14 TGTGCCAGCAGTTCAGACACTCCACCCCCTGGCTACACCTTC CASSSDTPPPGYTF
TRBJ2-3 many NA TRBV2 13 TGTGCCAGCAGTGTAACCTACACAGATACGCAGTATTTT CASSVTYTDTQYF
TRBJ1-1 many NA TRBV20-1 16 TGCAGTGCTAGATCGGGAGTGATTCTCATGAACACTGAAGCTTTCTTT CSARSGVILMNTEAFF
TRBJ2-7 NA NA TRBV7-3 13 TGTGCCAGCAGCTCCGGACAGCACTACGAGCAGTACTTC CASSSGQHYEQYF
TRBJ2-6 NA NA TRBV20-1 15 TGCAGTGCTGACCTTAGACTTTCTGGGGCCAACGTCCTGACTTTC CSADLRLSGANVLTF
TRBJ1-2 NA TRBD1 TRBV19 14 TGTGCCAGTAGTCCCTGGACAGGGGGCGATGGCTACACCTTC CASSPWTGGDGYTF
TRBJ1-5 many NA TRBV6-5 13 TGTGCCAGCAGTCACTATAGCAATCAGCCCCAGCATTTT CASSHYSNQPQHF
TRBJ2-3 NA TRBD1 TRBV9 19 TGTGCCAGCAGCACCCGGGACAGGGTGAGGGCGGGAGTAATGGATACGCAGTATTTT CASSTRDRVRAGVMDTQYF
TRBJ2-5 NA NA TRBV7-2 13 TGTGCCAGCAGCTTAGGGGTCGCAGAGACCCAGTACTTC CASSLGVAETQYF
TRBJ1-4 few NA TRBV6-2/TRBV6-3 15 TGTGCCAGCTCCCGCGGGGAATCAACTGATGAAAAACTGTTTTTT CASSRGESTDEKLFF
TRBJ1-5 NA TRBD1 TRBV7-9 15 TGTGCCAGCAGCTCGCAGGGGGCTGGCAATCAGCCCCAGCATTTT CASSSQGAGNQPQHF
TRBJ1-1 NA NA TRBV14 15 TGTGCCAGCAGCCAAGTAATAGGGATGAACACTGAAGCTTTCTTT CASSQVIGMNTEAFF
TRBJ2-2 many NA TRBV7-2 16 TGTGCCAGCAGCTGGGCTCGAGCTAGTGACACCGGGGAGCTGTTTTTT CASSWARASDTGELFF
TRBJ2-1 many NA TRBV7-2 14 TGTGCCAGCAGCTTAGGCCGACAGACCAATGAGCAGTTCTTC CASSLGRQTNEQFF
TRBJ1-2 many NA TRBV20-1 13 TGCAGTGCTGAGAGGGGGAGAGGCTATGGCTACACCTTC CSAERGRGYGYTF
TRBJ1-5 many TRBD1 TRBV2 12 TGTGCCAGCAGGGAGGGGGCTCAGCCCCAGCATTTT CASREGAQPQHF
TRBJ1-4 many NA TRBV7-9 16 TGTGCCAGCAGCTCAACACAGGCGAACCTCCATGAAAAACTGTTTTTT CASSSTQANLHEKLFF